The table lists the clone carrying this T cell receptor (beta chain) with a few counts. This entry belongs to a study of beta chain features in type 1 diabetes. cDNA synthesis used the whole RNA isolate, giving expressed TCRB sequences. The assay was immunoSEQ multiplex PCR, and TCRdb's table has in-frame clones only and misses some. The table has 860,000 or so clones, 17% seen once. The CDR3 sequence is 13 residues long. Trimming removed 0 bases from V and 8 bases from J, with 11 bases in between. Per germline, CDR1 SGDLS and CDR2 YYNGEE. The receptor comes from a woman aged 18 to 35 in good health. Sequenced: naive CD4+ T cells from blood. The J gene is TRBJ1-2, the V gene TRBV9; no clear D. The DNA for the CDR3 is TGTGCCAGCAGCGTAGATCCTTCGCGGGGCTACACCTTC. It translates to CASSVDPSRGYTF.